A single T cell receptor beta chain is shown here with its context. Its antigen remains unknown. The length of the CDR3 is 14 residues. The V end lost 2 bases, the J end lost 4 bases, and 12 bases lay between the germline ends. Germline assignment: CDR1 SGHTA and CDR2 FQGNSA. This sample was taken from a study of T-cell reconstitution after alpha-beta-depleted transplantation in children. Unique molecular identifiers were used in preparing the TCRbeta library. Each CDR3 protein is one row after TCRdb ran MiXCR on the PCR reads. Of around 120,000 distinct CDR3 sequences in the sample, under 30% were seen once. Broader study findings: T-cell counts and diversity were attributed mostly to newly produced T cells one year after transplant.

The source was PBMCs, mostly from graft donor cells, collected 180 days after TCRalphabeta/CD19-depleted stem cell transplant. The clonotype was recovered from a male patient between 2 and 10 years old who had a stem cell transplant for chronic granulomatous disease, so the T cells may come from the graft donor. The V and J genes are TRBV7-2 and TRBJ2-7; the D call may be TRBD1 or TRBD2 (5 bases each). CDR3 loop: CASSLTSGRYEQYF. The CDR3 region has the DNA TGTGCCAGCAGCTTAACATCGGGACGGTACGAGCAGTACTTC.